The 29 T cell receptor beta chains presented below share a single source sample, sequenced in a study of blood T cell repertoires in COVID-19. Produced via immunoSEQ multiplex PCR; TCRdb's table is partial and in-frame only. This table has about 350,000 clones, roughly 90% appearing once. The sequenced material came from PBMCs or T cells enriched from blood (not recorded which). These receptors originate from a woman aged 25-40 years who had been exposed to COVID-19.

The V call is TRBV27, the J call TRBJ2-1; 12 nucleotides agree with TRBD2. The germline V gene encodes CDR1 MNHEY and CDR2 SMNVEV (reference sequence). The CDR3 consists of 17 residues. V trimming: 5 bases; J trimming: 4 bases; junction bases outside the gene matches: 9. In nucleotides, the CDR3 is TGTGCCAGCAGTCCTAGGACTAGCGGGACCTCTTACAATGAGCAGTTCTTC. Residues: CASSPRTSGTSYNEQFF.

This chain uses TRBV6-1 with TRBJ2-5, with TRBD2 matching over 12 bases. The V segment lost 0 bases and the J segment 3 bases; nucleotides outside the gene matches: 14. The germline CDR1 and CDR2 sequences are MNHNS and SASEGT. The CDR3 loop spans 20 amino acids. As DNA, the CDR3 is TGTGCCAGCAGTGAAGCCGCTAGCGGGAGGGCGTTCGCCCAAAAAGAGACCCAGTACTTC. Its translation is CASSEAASGRAFAQKETQYF.

V usage is TRBV14 and J usage is TRBJ1-1, with D tentatively TRBD1 (5 bases). The CDR3 is made up of 17 amino acids. V dropped 1 base and J dropped 1 base, with 16 bases sitting between them. Germline values: CDR1 SGHDN, CDR2 FVKESK. This chain's CDR3 is CASSQGTTGGRNTEAFF. The CDR3, as DNA: TGTGCCAGCAGCCAAGGGACCACCGGGGGAAGGAACACTGAAGCTTTCTTT.

CDR3 residues: CASSEGDSILPYEQYF. The CDR3 coding sequence is TGTGCCAGCAGTGAAGGTGACTCAATCTTACCCTACGAGCAGTACTTC. The chain joins TRBV2 to TRBJ2-7; D not certain. Trimming took off 1 base at V and 2 bases at J, with 15 bases between the two ends. Germline values: CDR1 SNHLY, CDR2 FYNNEI. This CDR3 is 16 amino acids long.

The rearrangement links TRBV10-1 to TRBJ2-2; TRBD2 aligns across 9 bases. The CDR3 loop spans 17 amino acids. Germline values: CDR1 WNHNN, CDR2 SYGVQD (reference sequence). The V and J ends lost 4 bases and 4 bases, in that order; junction bases with no gene match: 10. The CDR3, as DNA: TGCGCCAGCAGTGGGGGGGTAGCGGGAGCGTCCACCGGGGAGCTGTTTTTT. It codes for CASSGGVAGASTGELFF.

Here the CDR3 reads CASSPYQGTVNTEAFF. The DNA of the CDR3 is TGTGCCAGCTCACCCTACCAAGGGACAGTGAACACTGAAGCTTTCTTT. This rearrangement joins TRBV18 to TRBJ1-1; 7 nucleotides line up with TRBD1. From germline, CDR1 is KGHSH and CDR2 LQKENI. CDR3 length: 16 residues. V trimming: 3 bases; J trimming: 0 bases; junction bases outside the gene matches: 7. Variable domain in full (rest from reference TRBV18 and TRBJ1-1): NAGVMQNPRHLVRRRGQEARLRCSPMKGHSHVYWYRQLPEEGLKFMVYLQKENIIDESGMPKERFSAEFPKEGPSILRIQQVVRGDSAAYFCASSPYQGTVNTEAFFGQGTRLTVV.

V and J are TRBV6-5 and TRBJ1-1, with D possibly TRBD1 on 6 matching bases. The V gene's germline CDR1 is MNHEY and CDR2 SVGAGI. V lost 8 bases to trimming and J lost 11 bases, with 21 bases between them. The CDR3 is 13 residues long. The CDR3 DNA is TGTGCCAGCTCCACGCCGCAGGGGAAGGACGCTTTCTTT. It encodes CASSTPQGKDAFF.

The rearrangement joins TRBV11-2 to TRBJ2-1; 11 positions match TRBD2. The germline gives CDR1 SGHAT, CDR2 FQNNGV. The V segment lost 5 bases and the J segment 3 bases; nucleotides outside the gene matches: 9. The CDR3 runs to 17 residues. In nucleotides, the CDR3 is TGTGCCAGCAGCCCGGGACTAGCGGAACGAAACTACAATGAGCAGTTCTTC. Its protein is CASSPGLAERNYNEQFF.

This chain connects TRBV5-6 to TRBJ2-5, with D possibly TRBD2 on 5 matching bases. The CDR3 covers 16 residues. The V gene's germline CDR1 is SGHDT and CDR2 YYEEEE. The V end lost 0 bases, the J end lost 5 bases, and 17 bases lay between the germline ends. Here the CDR3 reads CASSLALGISWETQYF. In nucleotides, the CDR3 is TGTGCCAGCAGCTTGGCTCTCGGGATTTCGTGGGAGACCCAGTACTTC.

The rearrangement uses TRBV4-2 and TRBJ1-2; 9 positions match TRBD1. CDR3 length: 16 residues. The V gene end was trimmed by 3 bases and the J gene end by 0 bases; junction bases not matched to a gene: 5. Germline values: CDR1 LGHNA, CDR2 YNFKEQ. The CDR3 region has the DNA TGTGCCAGCAGCCAGGGACAGGGAGAGTCTAACTATGGCTACACCTTC. This encodes CASSQGQGESNYGYTF.

This clone was seen a handful of times. The V and J genes are TRBV5-1 and TRBJ1-3; maybe TRBD1 (5 bases). The CDR3 consists of 14 residues. Trimming left V 1 base short and J 2 bases short, with 7 bases between. Germline CDR1 reads SGHRS; CDR2 reads YFSETQ. The CDR3 region has the DNA TGCGCCAGCAGCTTGTCAGGGACTGGAAACACCATATATTTT. It codes for CASSLSGTGNTIYF.

This chain links TRBV4-1 with TRBJ2-2; 9 positions match TRBD1. Germline values: CDR1 MGHRA, CDR2 YSYEKL. The CDR3 is made up of 15 amino acids. V dropped 3 bases and J dropped 6; count of bases not matched to a gene: 5. The CDR3 protein is CASSHWTGVAGELFF. Written as DNA, the CDR3 is TGCGCCAGCAGCCACTGGACAGGGGTAGCCGGGGAGCTGTTTTTT.

V gene TRBV9 combines with J gene TRBJ2-3; TRBD2 matches 9 bases. Germline V CDR1 and CDR2: SGDLS, YYNGEE. This CDR3 has 15 amino acids. The V and J ends lost 4 bases and 5 bases, in that order; junction bases with no gene match: 8. CDR3 sequence reads: CASSIRTSVEDTQYF. CDR3 DNA: TGTGCCAGCAGCATCAGGACTAGCGTCGAAGATACGCAGTATTTT.

The genes are TRBV11-2 and TRBJ2-2, with TRBD1 matching over 7 bases. Germline CDR1 SGHAT, CDR2 FQNNGV. The CDR3 has 17 residues. J gave up 5 bases and V 7 bases, and 16 bases lay outside the gene matches. CDR3 loop: CASTLQGQARETGELFF. DNA of the CDR3: TGTGCCAGCACCCTACAGGGGCAGGCACGAGAGACCGGGGAGCTGTTTTTT.

This chain links TRBV28 with TRBJ1-3, with D possibly being TRBD1 (5 bases). CDR1 and CDR2 from the germline V gene are MDHEN and SYDVKM. The CDR3 is 14 residues long. V lost 9 bases and J lost 2, with 14 bases in between. The CDR3 DNA reads TGTGCCAGTGGGGGGGGGAGAGCTGGAAACACCATATATTTT. Translated, it gives CASGGGRAGNTIYF.

This chain uses TRBV18 with TRBJ1-4; 7 nucleotides match TRBD1. The CDR3 loop spans 14 amino acids. V lost 5 bases, J lost 8 bases, and 8 bases stayed unmatched. Germline lookup yields CDR1 KGHSH and CDR2 LQKENI. For the CDR3, the DNA is TGTGCCAGCTCAGCTAGACAGGGCGGAGAAAAACTGTTTTTT. Translation: CASSARQGGEKLFF.

The chain uses TRBV4-2 and TRBJ1-5; TRBD1 aligns across 7 bases. The ends lost 0 bases at V and 7 bases at J; junction bases unmatched: 3. The CDR3 length is 14 residues. In germline, CDR1 is LGHNA, CDR2 YNFKEQ. CDR3 DNA sequence: TGTGCCAGCAGCCAAGATCAGGGGGAACAGCCCCAGCATTTT. It yields the protein CASSQDQGEQPQHF.

The chain joins TRBV7-3 to TRBJ1-1; D call uncertain. The CDR3 runs to 14 residues. V was clipped by 1 base and J by 2 bases, with 8 bases between them. Germline assignment: CDR1 SGHTA and CDR2 FQGTGA. The DNA for the CDR3 is TGTGCCAGCAGCTTAAAAAGCGGAAACACTGAAGCTTTCTTT. Translation gives CASSLKSGNTEAFF.

The chain is built from TRBV19 and TRBJ2-1; 7 nucleotides line up with TRBD2. V shed 5 bases, J shed 3 bases, and the junction held 4 bases outside the gene matches. Germline V gene sequence: CDR1 LNHDA, CDR2 SQIVND (reference sequence). CDR3 length equals 14 residues. The CDR3 protein is CASSGAGDYNEQFF. DNA for the CDR3: TGTGCCAGTAGTGGGGCGGGAGACTACAATGAGCAGTTCTTC. The whole variable domain, filled in from reference TRBV19 and TRBJ2-1, reads DGGITQSPKYLFRKEGQNVTLSCEQNLNHDAMYWYRQDPGQGLRLIYYSQIVNDFQKGDIAEGYSVSREKKESFPLTVTSAQKNPTAFYLCASSGAGDYNEQFFGPGTRLTVL.

The genes are TRBV4-1 and TRBJ2-3; maybe TRBD2 (6 bases). CDR1 is MGHRA, CDR2 YSYEKL, per germline. The CDR3 is made up of 16 amino acids. Trimming stripped 3 bases from V and 0 bases from J, with 13 bases between. CDR3 nucleotides: TGCGCCAGCAGCCATAGGGCTAGCGACAGCACAGATACGCAGTATTTT. Its protein product is CASSHRASDSTDTQYF.

The chain uses TRBV3-1 (or the pseudogene TRBV3-2) and TRBJ2-3; D gene ambiguous. The CDR3 is made up of 12 amino acids. Per the germline V gene, CDR1 is LGHDT and CDR2 is YNNKEL (reference sequence). The ends were cut back, 1 base at V and 6 bases at J, with 5 bases in the middle. CDR3 coding DNA: TGTGCCAGCAGCCAAGGTCTTGATACGCAGTATTTT. Protein sequence: CASSQGLDTQYF.

The chain links TRBV21-1 to TRBJ1-1; the D segment call TRBD1 is taken from the table without a DNA check. TRBV21-1 is listed as a pseudogene. The CDR3 sequence is 17 residues long. CDR3 protein: CASSKGDRGLECTEAFF. CDR3 bases: TGTGCCAGCAGCAAAGGGGACAGGGGATTGGAGTGCACTGAAGCTTTCTTT.

This clone was recorded a few times. The V and J genes are TRBV6-2 or TRBV6-3 and TRBJ2-7; 12 nucleotides match TRBD2. J was trimmed by 3 bases and V by 2 bases; bases with no gene match: 5. The length of the CDR3 is 16 residues. CDR1 and CDR2 from the germline V gene are MNHEY and SVGEGT. The CDR3 DNA follows: TGTGCCAGCAGTTACCCCGGACTAGCGGGAAACTACGAGCAGTACTTC. This codes for CASSYPGLAGNYEQYF.

The J gene is TRBJ1-4, the V gene TRBV5-1; 7 nucleotides line up with TRBD1. Germline trimming cut 4 bases from V and 0 bases from J; bases unmatched to any gene: 9. Looked up from germline, CDR1 is SGHRS and CDR2 is YFSETQ. The CDR3 consists of 17 residues. CDR3 in amino acids: CASSRQGTAATNEKLFF. CDR3 nucleotide sequence: TGCGCCAGCAGCCGCCAAGGGACAGCTGCAACTAATGAAAAACTGTTTTTT.

This rearrangement joins TRBV7-8 to TRBJ2-7; no clear D gene. Germline CDR1 and CDR2: SGHVS and FQNEAQ. V lost 1 base to trimming and J lost 0 bases, with 19 bases between them. CDR3 length equals 18 residues. The CDR3 DNA reads as TGTGCCAGCAGCTTAGAAGGTTCACTAATTCTGGCCTCCTACGAGCAGTACTTC. It encodes CASSLEGSLILASYEQYF.

The genes are TRBV30 and TRBJ1-2, with D hard to call. CDR3 length equals 14 residues. V lost 0 bases, J lost 6 bases, and 14 bases lay in between. The germline V gene encodes CDR1 GTSNPN and CDR2 SVGIG (reference sequence). The CDR3 nucleotides read TGTGCCTGGAGTGTAGTCCTGGGCTGGGATGGCTACACCTTC. Translating it yields CAWSVVLGWDGYTF.

Here the CDR3 DNA reads TGTGCCAGCAGCTTGTTAACAGGTAGTGGCTACACCTTC. This codes for CASSLLTGSGYTF. The V and J genes are TRBV11-1 and TRBJ1-2, with D possibly being TRBD1 (5 bases). V dropped 3 bases and J dropped 7 bases, with 12 bases sitting between them. The CDR3 extends over 13 amino acids. In germline, CDR1 is SGHAT, CDR2 FQDESV (reference sequence).

The chain couples TRBV5-1 to TRBJ2-2, with D tentatively TRBD2 (5 bases). This CDR3 has 16 amino acids. Germline CDR1 SGHRS, CDR2 YFSETQ. V shed 4 bases and J shed 2 bases, with 15 bases lying between them. The CDR3 reads CASSQGLGVNTGELFF. DNA for the CDR3: TGCGCCAGCAGCCAAGGACTGGGAGTCAACACCGGGGAGCTGTTTTTT.

This chain joins TRBV29-1 and TRBJ1-2, with 9 positions matching TRBD1. V was pared by 4 bases and J by 3 bases, with 3 bases of the junction left unmatched. This CDR3 has 13 residues. The germline CDR1 and CDR2 sequences are SQVTM and ANQGSEA. The CDR3 loop reads CSVVQGAHYGYTF. DNA of the CDR3: TGCAGCGTTGTACAGGGGGCACACTATGGCTACACCTTC.